The following is a TCR beta chain sequence with its context. Trimming took 5 bases from V and 3 from J, leaving 13 bases between them. From germline, CDR1 is SGHRS and CDR2 YFSETQ. This CDR3 has 14 residues. The data stem from a study of blood T cell repertoires in COVID-19. For the study at large: T cells, B-cell-depleted T cells, or PBMCs supplied cDNA or gDNA.

The assay was immunoSEQ multiplex PCR, and TCRdb's table has in-frame clones only and misses some. The table includes about 43,000 clones, about nine tenths detected once. Sequenced input: peripheral blood. The chain employs TRBV5-1 and TRBJ2-3; D is possibly TRBD2 (6 bases). The receptor's source is a man aged 60-69 years with active COVID-19. The CDR3 loop is CASRVGGNTDTQYF. Here the CDR3 DNA reads TGCGCCAGCAGGGTGGGGGGAAATACAGATACGCAGTATTTT.